The present entry profiles one TCR beta chain with its context. The CDR3 runs 14 residues. Germline CDR1 SGHAT, CDR2 FQNNGV. V shed 7 bases and J shed 2 bases, with 11 bases lying between them. This entry is derived from a study of blood T cell repertoires in COVID-19. Study-wide context: The origin of the acute and convalescent COVID-19 samples was the United States, Italy and Spain. From T cells, B-cell-depleted T cells, or PBMCs came the material, which was cDNA or gDNA.

As handled by the study authors: Estimates of nucleated cell counts were drawn from the amplification of reference gene primers. Sequencing was performed with immunoSEQ multiplex PCR; in TCRdb, only in-frame clones are kept and a portion is missing. V, J and clone size are those of that table, while D and trimming were read from the DNA. Of roughly 190,000 clones in the sample, approximately 90% were seen once. V is TRBV11-2 and J is TRBJ2-2; TRBD2 is a possible D gene (5 bases). Sequenced input: peripheral blood. This sequence originates from a woman older than 75 in a cohort sampled during active or convalescent COVID-19. CDR3 sequence: CASKEGVNTGELFF. The CDR3 region has the DNA TGTGCCAGCAAAGAGGGAGTTAACACCGGGGAGCTGTTTTTT.